Listed below are T cell receptor beta chains from one sample, sequenced in a study of PD-L1 blockade in urothelial cancer. Here immunoSEQ multiplex PCR was the method, and the copy in TCRdb shows in-frame clones only, minus some. The sample lists 35,000 to 50,000 clones, approximately 83% occurring once. The sequenced sample was PBMCs, obtained around atezolizumab (anti-PD-L1) treatment. The source of these receptors is a man aged 55 to 70 with urothelial cancer. Each CDR3 is given with its conserved first and last residue. D genes are given only for firm matches. Expanded clones are given a class, and other clones once, few, many or no size at all.

d_gene	j_gene	abundance	v_gene	CDR3aa	CDR3nt
.	TRBJ1-2	.	TRBV28	CASRRPGRSDYGYTF	TGTGCCAGCAGGCGTCCGGGGAGGTCAGACTATGGCTACACCTTC
.	TRBJ1-2	few	TRBV6-5	CASSYQKNYGYTF	TGTGCCAGCAGTTACCAGAAGAACTATGGCTACACCTTC
TRBD1	TRBJ1-6	.	TRBV2	CASSPHTGDSPLHF	TGTGCCAGCAGCCCACACACAGGGGATTCACCCCTCCACTTT
.	TRBJ2-3	.	TRBV5-1	CASSSTFNRDESTDTQYF	TGCGCCAGCAGCTCAACCTTTAACAGGGACGAAAGCACAGATACGCAGTATTTT
TRBD1	TRBJ2-1	.	TRBV11-2	CASSFDRVNEQFF	TGTGCCAGCAGCTTTGACAGGGTTAATGAGCAGTTCTTC
TRBD1	TRBJ1-1	.	TRBV4-1	CASSQPLGQGVTEAFF	TGCGCCAGCAGCCAACCATTGGGACAGGGGGTCACTGAAGCTTTCTTT
TRBD2	TRBJ2-3	.	TRBV7-3	CASSLGLAFTDTQYF	TGTGCCAGCAGCTTGGGACTAGCATTCACAGATACGCAGTATTTT
TRBD1	TRBJ1-2	once	TRBV6-1	CAHAETGVDYGYTF	TGTGCCCACGCCGAGACAGGGGTAGACTATGGCTACACCTTC
TRBD1	TRBJ1-4	.	TRBV5-6	CASSFFTGDEKLFF	TGTGCCAGCAGCTTTTTCACAGGGGACGAAAAACTGTTTTTT
.	TRBJ2-3	.	TRBV7-9	CASSPGHGTDTQYF	TGTGCCAGCAGCCCGGGACACGGCACAGATACGCAGTATTTT
.	TRBJ1-2	.	TRBV30	CAWSVRRTGYGYTF	TGTGCCTGGAGTGTACGTCGAACCGGGTATGGCTACACCTTC
.	TRBJ2-1	.	TRBV7-9	CASSFTGIYNEQFF	TGTGCCAGCAGCTTTACCGGGATTTACAATGAGCAGTTCTTC
.	TRBJ2-5	.	TRBV5-6	CASSLVGSETQYF	TGTGCCAGCAGCTTGGTCGGGTCGGAGACCCAGTACTTC
.	TRBJ2-7	.	TRBV4-1	CASSIGRGSAYEQYF	TGCGCCAGCAGCATTGGGCGGGGTAGCGCCTACGAGCAGTACTTC
.	TRBJ2-5	.	TRBV28	CASSRKTGSRETQYF	TGTGCCAGCAGTCGGAAAACAGGGAGTCGAGAGACCCAGTACTTC
.	TRBJ2-2	.	TRBV7-2	CASSSANTGELFF	TGTGCCAGCAGCTCAGCGAACACCGGGGAGCTGTTTTTT
TRBD2	TRBJ2-3	.	TRBV9	CASSVSGGVSTDTQYF	TGTGCCAGCAGCGTTAGCGGGGGGGTTAGCACAGATACGCAGTATTTT